This TCR beta chain is from a study of shared clonotypes between healthy human individuals. The CDR3 sequence is 14 residues long. The germline CDR1 and CDR2 sequences are KGHSH and LQKENI. V lost 3 bases, J lost 5 bases, and 13 bases lay in between. Data came from immunoSEQ multiplex PCR; TCRdb stores just in-frame clones and leaves some out. The table has hundreds of thousands of clones, more than 95% seen once; the top ten hold 0.055% to 0.07%. Source material: naive CD4+ T cells sorted from blood. This sample's subset: CD45RA+ positively selected. The TCR comes from a young woman in good health. J is TRBJ2-5 and V is TRBV18, with TRBD1 as a possible D gene (6 bases). CDR3 protein: CASSPRDTKETQYF. CDR3 nucleotides: TGTGCCAGCTCACCCCGGGACACCAAGGAGACCCAGTACTTC. The full variable domain, rest sourced from reference TRBV18 and TRBJ2-5, is NAGVMQNPRHLVRRRGQEARLRCSPMKGHSHVYWYRQLPEEGLKFMVYLQKENIIDESGMPKERFSAEFPKEGPSILRIQQVVRGDSAAYFCASSPRDTKETQYFGPGTRLLVL.